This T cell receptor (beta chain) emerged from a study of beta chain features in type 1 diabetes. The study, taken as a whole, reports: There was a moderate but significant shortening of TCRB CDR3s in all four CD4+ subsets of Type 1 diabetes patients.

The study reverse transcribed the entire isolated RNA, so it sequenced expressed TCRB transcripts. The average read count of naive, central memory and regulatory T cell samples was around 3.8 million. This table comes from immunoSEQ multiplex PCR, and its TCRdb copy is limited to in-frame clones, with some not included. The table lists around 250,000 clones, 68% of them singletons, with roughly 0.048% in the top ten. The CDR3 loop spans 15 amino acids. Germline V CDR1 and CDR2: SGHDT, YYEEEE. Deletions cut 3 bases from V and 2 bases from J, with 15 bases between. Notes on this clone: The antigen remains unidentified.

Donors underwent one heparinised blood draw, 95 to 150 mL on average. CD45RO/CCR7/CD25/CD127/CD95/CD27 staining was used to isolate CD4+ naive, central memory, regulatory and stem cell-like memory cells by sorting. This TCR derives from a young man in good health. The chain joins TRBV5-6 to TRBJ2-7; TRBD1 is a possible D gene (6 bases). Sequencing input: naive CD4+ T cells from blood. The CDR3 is CASSWLTGLAYEQYF. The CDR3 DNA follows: TGTGCCAGCAGCTGGCTCACAGGGTTAGCCTACGAGCAGTACTTC.